This TCR beta chain stems from a study of blood T cell repertoires in COVID-19. As for the study in general: There were acute and convalescent COVID-19 samples, and they came from the United States, Italy and Spain. Nucleic acid was either cDNA or gDNA, and it came from T cells, B-cell-depleted T cells, or PBMCs.

The CDR3 length is 15 residues. V lost 1 base and J 4 bases, leaving 9 bases between the germline ends. Germline loops: CDR1 SGHRS, CDR2 YFSETQ. Participant-given clinical history determined each cohort assignment. Method: immunoSEQ multiplex PCR; TCRdb's copy keeps in-frame clones and lacks some. The sample comprises about 380,000 clones, around 87% of which are singletons, and approximately 1.2% rests with the top ten. The gene calls are TRBV5-1 and TRBJ2-6; the D gene is possibly TRBD2 (6 bases). This TCR derives from a man under 40 who had recovered from COVID-19. The material sequenced was PBMCs or T cells enriched from blood (not recorded which). The CDR3 DNA reads TGCGCCAGCAGCTTGCAGGCGGGAGGGGCCAACGTCCTGACTTTC. It specifies CASSLQAGGANVLTF.